Below are 9 T cell receptor beta chains sequenced from a single sample in a study of CD8 T cells in ankylosing spondylitis. Broader study findings: A TCR beta motif of fewer than ten highly homologous variants seemed to mark ankylosing spondylitis blood.

A single record per CDR3 protein comes from TCRdb applying MiXCR to the 5' RACE reads. The table lists roughly 670,000 distinct CDR3 sequences, around 20% of them singletons. Their specific antigens are unknown. Source material: blood, either unsorted or a sorted T cell fraction (not recorded which). Every receptor here comes from a male donor with ankylosing spondylitis.

The chain uses TRBV29-1 and TRBJ2-7; 9 positions match TRBD2. The ends lost 7 bases at V and 7 bases at J; junction bases unmatched: 11. Germline CDR1 and CDR2: SQVTM and ANQGSEA. The CDR3 loop spans 13 amino acids. The CDR3 DNA sequence: TGCAGCGCTTTAGCGGGAGACCTCTTTGAGCAGTACTTC. This sequence encodes CSALAGDLFEQYF.

This clonotype was detected only a few times. The chain recombines TRBV5-1 with TRBJ2-5; D not certain. Germline V CDR1 and CDR2: SGHRS, YFSETQ. The V and J ends lost 7 bases and 0 bases respectively, with 10 bases between them. The CDR3 covers 13 residues. The CDR3 DNA is TGCGCCAGCGGGTTTGGGGACCAAGAGACCCAGTACTTC. This gives the protein CASGFGDQETQYF. Drawing the rest from reference TRBV5-1 and TRBJ2-5, the complete variable domain is KAGVTQTPRYLIKTRGQQVTLSCSPISGHRSVSWYQQTPGQGLQFLFEYFSETQRNKGNFPGRFSGRQFSNSRSEMNVSTLELGDSALYLCASGFGDQETQYFGPGTRLLVL.

The rearrangement uses TRBV12-3 or TRBV12-4 and TRBJ1-1; D call uncertain. This CDR3 has 13 amino acids. Trimming left V 2 bases short and J 5 bases short, with 9 bases between. For the CDR3, the DNA is TGTGCCAGCAGTTTAACACCGCAGACTGAAGCTTTCTTT. It is translated as CASSLTPQTEAFF.

The J gene is TRBJ1-2, the V gene TRBV20-1; no firm D call. The CDR3 is 12 amino acids. CDR1 and CDR2 from the germline V gene are DFQATT and SNEGSKA (reference sequence). V shed 6 bases and J shed 7 bases, with 15 bases lying between them. The DNA of the CDR3 is TGCAGTGCGACGTCGTTTGGAACTGGCTACACCTTC. It codes for CSATSFGTGYTF.

This clonotype was counted between two and nine times. V usage is TRBV5-5 and J usage is TRBJ1-1; 9 nucleotides match TRBD1. The CDR3 sequence is 16 residues long. CDR1 is SGHKS, CDR2 YYEKEE, per germline (reference sequence). V shed 2 bases and J 4 bases; nucleotides not matched to a gene: 9. In DNA form, the CDR3 reads TGTGCCAGCAGCTTTCAGGGGACAGGGTTGGGCACTGAAGCTTTCTTT. Residues: CASSFQGTGLGTEAFF.

A few counts support this clonotype. The chain combines TRBV12-3 or TRBV12-4 with TRBJ2-1, with 7 nucleotides matching TRBD1. This CDR3 comprises 16 residues. J was trimmed by 9 bases and V by 5 bases; bases with no gene match: 16. The CDR3 reads CASSPTTGVVFVEQFF. DNA for the CDR3: TGTGCCAGCAGTCCCACTACAGGGGTTGTTTTCGTTGAGCAGTTCTTC.

This clonotype was counted between two and nine times. The J gene is TRBJ2-1, the V gene TRBV3-1; 10 bases match TRBD2. Germline V gives CDR1 LGHDT, CDR2 YNNKEL (reference sequence). Losses at the gene ends were 4 bases for V and 7 bases for J; bases not matched to a gene: 7. CDR3 length: 15 amino acids. Written as DNA, the CDR3 is TGTGCCAGCAGCCCTGTAGCGGGAGGCTATAATGAGCAGTTCTTC. Its protein is CASSPVAGGYNEQFF.

V and J are TRBV20-1 and TRBJ2-7, with TRBD1 matching over 8 bases. J was trimmed by 1 base and V by 6 bases; bases with no gene match: 8. CDR3 length: 14 residues. Germline CDR1 and CDR2: DFQATT and SNEGSKA (reference sequence). The CDR3 DNA reads TGCAGTGCCCGCCGGGGACAGGCGTCCTACGAGCAGTACTTC. Translation: CSARRGQASYEQYF.

This clonotype was counted many times. An end of the junction does not agree with germline; a read error may underlie this. This chain links TRBV5-1 with TRBJ2-7, with D unresolved. Germline V gene sequence: CDR1 SGHRS, CDR2 YFSETQ. The CDR3 spans 14 residues. CDR3 region: CASSLEGFSYEQYF. The CDR3 coding sequence is TGTGCCAGCAGCTTAGAAGGTTTTTCCTACGAGCAGTACTTC.